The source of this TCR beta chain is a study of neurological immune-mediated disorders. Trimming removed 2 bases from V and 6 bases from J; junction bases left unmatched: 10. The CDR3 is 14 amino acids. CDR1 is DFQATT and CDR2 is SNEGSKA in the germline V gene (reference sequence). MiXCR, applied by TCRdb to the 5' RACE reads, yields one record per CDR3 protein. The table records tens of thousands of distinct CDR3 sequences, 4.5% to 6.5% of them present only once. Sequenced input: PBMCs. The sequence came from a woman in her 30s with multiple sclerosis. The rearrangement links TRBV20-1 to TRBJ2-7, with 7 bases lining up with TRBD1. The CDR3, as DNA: TGCAGTGCTAGACGACGACAGGGTGCGGGCGAGCAGTACTTC. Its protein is CSARRRQGAGEQYF.